Listed here are 13 T cell receptor beta chains from one sample, sequenced in a study of T cell responses to AZD1222 COVID-19 vaccine. TCRdb's copy holds only in-frame clones and misses some; the assay was immunoSEQ multiplex PCR. Of some 190,000 clones listed, 85% to 95% are singletons. Specimen: peripheral blood, collected on day 0 of AZD1222 vaccination. The receptors shown here come from an adult in good health.

The J gene is TRBJ1-2, the V gene TRBV7-3; 8 nucleotides align to TRBD1. The junction had 15 bases not matched to a gene; V was cut back by 1 base and J by 8 bases. This CDR3 has 17 residues. CDR1 SGHTA and CDR2 FQGTGA come from the germline V gene. DNA of the CDR3: TGTGCCAGCAGCTTAATGGGGGGCGAGACAGGGGTCTACGGCTACACCTTC. This gives the protein CASSLMGGETGVYGYTF. The complete variable domain, with remaining parts taken from reference TRBV7-3 and TRBJ1-2, reads GAGVSQTPSNKVTEKGKYVELRCDPISGHTALYWYRQSLGQGPEFLIYFQGTGAADDSGLPNDRFFAVRPEGSVSTLKIQRTERGDSAVYLCASSLMGGETGVYGYTFGSGTRLTVV.

The chain is built from TRBV11-2 and TRBJ1-6; D may be TRBD1 (6 bases). Per germline, CDR1 SGHAT and CDR2 FQNNGV. This CDR3 is built from 15 residues. Deletions cut 5 bases from V and 10 bases from J, with 18 bases between. The CDR3 region has the DNA TGTGCCAGCAGCCAAGCAGTGGGGGGCAGCTCACCCCTCCACTTT. Its protein product is CASSQAVGGSSPLHF.

DNA of the CDR3: TGCGCCAGCAGCTGGGGACAGGGGGATTCACCCCTCCACTTT. This translates into CASSWGQGDSPLHF. The chain uses TRBV5-1 and TRBJ1-6, with 11 bases aligning to TRBD1. The CDR3 runs to 14 residues. Germline trimming cut 3 bases from V and 8 bases from J; bases unmatched to any gene: 1. CDR1 SGHRS and CDR2 YFSETQ come from the germline V gene.

This chain joins TRBV27 and TRBJ1-1; no clear D. Trimming took 5 bases from V and 3 from J, leaving 10 bases between them. Germline CDR1 and CDR2: MNHEY and SMNVEV (reference sequence). The CDR3 is 13 residues long. In DNA form, the CDR3 reads TGTGCCAGCAGTCCGACCGTCTACACTGAAGCTTTCTTT. Amino acid sequence: CASSPTVYTEAFF.

The V gene is TRBV28, the J gene TRBJ1-1; D gene ambiguous. The CDR3 is made up of 13 amino acids. The germline V and J ends were trimmed by 5 bases and 0 bases, with 7 bases remaining between them. Germline values: CDR1 MDHEN, CDR2 SYDVKM. The CDR3 region is CASSILMNTEAFF. In DNA, the CDR3 is TGTGCCAGCAGTATACTGATGAACACTGAAGCTTTCTTT.

This clone was counted between two and nine times. This chain connects TRBV16 to TRBJ2-4; 8 bases map to TRBD2. The CDR3 has 17 residues. Germline values: CDR1 KGHSY, CDR2 FQNENV. Losses at the gene ends were 4 bases for V and 1 base for J; bases not matched to a gene: 9. The CDR3 bases are TGTGCCAGCAGCCCCCGGACTAGCTTGGGGGCCAAAAACATTCAGTACTTC. Translation: CASSPRTSLGAKNIQYF. Full variable domain (remainder filled in from reference TRBV16 and TRBJ2-4): GEEVAQTPKHLVRGEGQKAKLYCAPIKGHSYVFWYQQVLKNEFKFLISFQNENVFDETGMPKERFSAKCLPNSPCSLEIQATKLEDSAVYFCASSPRTSLGAKNIQYFGAGTRLSVL.

The rearrangement links TRBV25-1 to TRBJ1-4, with D perhaps TRBD1 (6 bases). Deletions cut 2 bases from V and 8 bases from J, with 21 bases between. The CDR3 contains 17 residues. Germline-derived CDR1 and CDR2 are MGHDK and SYGVNS. In DNA form, the CDR3 reads TGTGCCAGCAGTGAAAAAAAACCCCTTAGGGGGGACGAAAAACTGTTTTTT. Its translation: CASSEKKPLRGDEKLFF.

The chain employs TRBV10-3 and TRBJ2-7, with D tentatively TRBD2 (6 bases). Germline V gene lookup returns CDR1 ENHRY and CDR2 SYGVKD. Trimming took 8 bases from V and 0 from J, leaving 11 bases between them. The CDR3 is 13 amino acids. DNA of the CDR3: TGTGCCATCCAAACCGGGAGCTCCTACGAGCAGTACTTC. Translation gives CAIQTGSSYEQYF.

This clone showed up just once. The gene calls are TRBV5-1 and TRBJ2-5; 11 nucleotides match TRBD2. Trimming removed 5 bases from V and 0 bases from J; junction bases left unmatched: 12. CDR3 length equals 18 residues. Germline V gives CDR1 SGHRS, CDR2 YFSETQ. The CDR3 here is CASRWVPSGGPHQETQYF. The DNA for the CDR3 is TGCGCCAGCAGATGGGTTCCTAGCGGGGGGCCTCACCAAGAGACCCAGTACTTC.

The rearrangement uses TRBV9 and TRBJ1-2; D possibly corresponds to TRBD1 (6 bases). Germline lookup yields CDR1 SGDLS and CDR2 YYNGEE. V was cut by 0 bases and J by 4 bases, with 13 bases left in between. This CDR3 contains 15 residues. CDR3 sequence: CASSVATGMGYGYTF. CDR3 bases: TGTGCCAGCAGCGTAGCTACAGGGATGGGCTATGGCTACACCTTC.

The chain couples TRBV29-1 to TRBJ2-5; 12 bases match TRBD2. This CDR3 region has 19 residues. Germline trimming cut 0 bases from V and 2 bases from J; bases unmatched to any gene: 13. Germline lookup yields CDR1 SQVTM and CDR2 ANQGSEA. In DNA, the CDR3 is TGCAGCGTTGAAGATCCATGGGCTAGCGGGGGGGCAGGACAAGAGACCCAGTACTTC. This encodes CSVEDPWASGGAGQETQYF.

There are a few counts of this clone. This chain connects TRBV2 to TRBJ1-1; D is perhaps TRBD1 (6 bases). The V end lost 5 bases, the J end lost 7 bases, and 17 bases lay between the germline ends. CDR3 length: 14 residues. From germline, CDR1 is SNHLY and CDR2 FYNNEI. The CDR3 loop is CASSPRAGDSEAFF. In nucleotides, the CDR3 is TGTGCCAGCAGTCCCCGGGCAGGGGATAGTGAAGCTTTCTTT.

The gene calls are TRBV7-8 and TRBJ1-6; D may be TRBD1 (6 bases). Germline V gene sequence: CDR1 SGHVS, CDR2 FQNEAQ. V dropped 0 bases and J dropped 10 bases, with 13 bases sitting between them. The CDR3 has 15 residues. CDR3 DNA sequence: TGTGCCAGCAGCTTAGCGCCAGGGGTTTGGTCACCCCTCCACTTT. Protein: CASSLAPGVWSPLHF. The whole variable domain, filled in from reference TRBV7-8 and TRBJ1-6, reads GAGVSQSPRYKVAKRGQDVALRCDPISGHVSLFWYQQALGQGPEFLTYFQNEAQLDKSGLPSDRFFAERPEGSVSTLKIQRTQQEDSAVYLCASSLAPGVWSPLHFGNGTRLTVT.